The entry below gives a single T cell receptor (beta chain) sequence along with its context. The target antigen is unknown. These data originate in a study of T cells in localized non-small cell lung cancer. Study results and limitations: Uninvolved adjacent lung, not tumor, had the highest T cell clonality. Longer overall survival was associated with a higher density of T cells in the blood. Among the top 100 tumor clones, a median about 59 appeared in adjacent lung.

CDR1 and CDR2 from the germline V gene are SGHAT and FQNNGV. The CDR3 runs to 15 residues. V was clipped by 0 bases and J by 10 bases; unmatched bases: 8. TCRdb's table, derived via immunoSEQ multiplex PCR, lists solely in-frame clones and lacks some. The repertoire holds roughly 34,000 clones, with just under 80% as singletons. This receptor was identified in a male donor aged 60 or older with stage II squamous cell lung carcinoma. The sequences come from peripheral blood, collected before any cancer treatment. The chain couples TRBV11-2 to TRBJ2-1; 8 bases map to TRBD2. The CDR3 reads CASSLETTSVEEQFF. DNA of the CDR3: TGTGCCAGCAGCTTAGAGACGACTAGCGTTGAGGAGCAGTTCTTC.